Listed below are T cell receptor beta chains from one sample, sequenced in a study of technical replicates of blood from a handful of donors. Assay: immunoSEQ multiplex PCR; the TCRdb copy retains only in-frame clones and omits some. The sample has approximately 52,000 clones; 70% to 90% are singletons. Sequencing used PBMCs. These receptors were collected from a human donor in good health. Some clones in this sample may be carry-over from other donors' samples. Both conserved end residues are part of each CDR3. The D gene is left open where the match is weak. Size tells how often a clone was seen (once, few, many) or the class of an expanded clone, and some rows leave it out.

J | D | size | V | CDR3 | DNA
TRBJ2-3 | NA | NA | TRBV29-1 | CSGYLGLGSTDTQYF | TGCAGCGGCTATCTCGGACTTGGGAGCACAGATACGCAGTATTTT
TRBJ1-3 | NA | NA | TRBV13 | CASSLRGSSSGNTIYF | TGTGCCAGCAGCTTAAGGGGGTCCTCCTCTGGAAACACCATATATTTT
TRBJ1-6 | NA | NA | TRBV19 | CASSIAVGDPPNSPLHF | TGTGCCAGTAGTATAGCGGTAGGGGATCCCCCAAATTCACCCCTCCACTTT
TRBJ2-7 | TRBD1 | NA | TRBV27 | CASKGTGPYEQYF | TGTGCCAGCAAGGGGACAGGGCCCTACGAGCAGTACTTC
TRBJ1-3 | TRBD1 | once | TRBV4-3 | CASSQERGDRGGAGNTIYF | TGCGCCAGCAGCCAAGAGAGAGGAGACAGGGGGGGGGCTGGAAACACCATATATTTT
TRBJ2-1 | TRBD1 | NA | TRBV27 | CASKGQVLGGNEQFF | TGTGCCAGCAAGGGACAGGTCTTAGGGGGAAATGAGCAGTTCTTC
TRBJ2-7 | TRBD2 | NA | TRBV27 | CASSLSAGGPYEQYF | TGTGCCAGCAGTTTATCGGCGGGAGGCCCCTACGAGCAGTACTTC
TRBJ2-5 | NA | NA | TRBV14 | CASSPNIVKETQYF | TGTGCCAGCAGCCCCAACATCGTAAAAGAGACCCAGTACTTC
TRBJ2-5 | TRBD1 | NA | TRBV28 | CASRRSGTGEKTQYF | TGTGCCAGCAGACGGAGCGGGACAGGGGAAAAGACCCAGTACTTC
TRBJ2-7 | NA | NA | TRBV10-2 | CASTGFGSYEQYF | TGCGCCAGCACCGGATTCGGGAGTTACGAGCAGTACTTC
TRBJ1-3 | NA | NA | TRBV4-1 | CASSASQRISGNTIYF | TGCGCCAGCAGCGCAAGTCAGCGGATCTCTGGAAACACCATATATTTT
TRBJ2-7 | NA | few | TRBV29-1 | CSVRVTGAYEQYF | TGCAGCGTGAGGGTGACAGGAGCCTACGAGCAGTACTTC
TRBJ1-1 | TRBD1 | NA | TRBV29-1 | CSASRDRGPEAFF | TGCAGCGCCTCTCGAGACAGGGGGCCTGAAGCTTTCTTT
TRBJ2-1 | TRBD2 | NA | TRBV5-6 | CASSPLAGSYNEQFF | TGTGCCAGCAGCCCGCTAGCGGGTTCCTACAATGAGCAGTTCTTC
TRBJ1-2 | TRBD1 | NA | TRBV10-3 | CAIEGAGDGYTF | TGTGCCATCGAGGGGGCAGGGGATGGCTACACCTTC
TRBJ2-1 | NA | NA | TRBV7-6 | CASSLAGSAYNEQFF | TGTGCCAGCAGCTTAGCCGGGAGTGCTTACAATGAGCAGTTCTTC
TRBJ2-5 | NA | NA | TRBV30 | CAWTGFRETQYF | TGTGCCTGGACAGGGTTTCGAGAGACCCAGTACTTC
TRBJ2-2 | NA | NA | TRBV9 | CASSVFVRTETTGELFF | TGTGCCAGCAGCGTATTCGTCAGGACAGAAACTACCGGGGAGCTGTTTTTT
TRBJ2-1 | NA | few | TRBV4-1 | CASSQGRDEQFF | TGCGCCAGCAGCCAAGGGCGGGATGAGCAGTTCTTC
TRBJ2-7 | NA | once | TRBV9 | CASSVEGATANEQYF | TGTGCCAGCAGCGTAGAAGGGGCGACGGCGAACGAGCAGTACTTC
TRBJ1-2 | NA | few | TRBV7-9 | CASSQSRGTQDYGYTF | TGTGCCAGCAGTCAAAGCCGGGGAACTCAGGACTATGGCTACACCTTC
TRBJ2-7 | NA | NA | TRBV27 | CASSPGDLYEQYF | TGTGCCAGCAGTCCGGGAGATCTCTACGAGCAGTACTTC
TRBJ1-1 | NA | few | TRBV4-3 | CASSQAGETEAFF | TGCGCCAGCAGCCAAGCAGGGGAAACTGAAGCTTTCTTT
TRBJ2-6 | NA | few | TRBV5-1 | CASSRQDSPTSGANVLTF | TGCGCCAGCAGCAGGCAGGACAGCCCCACCTCTGGGGCCAACGTCCTGACTTTC
TRBJ2-7 | TRBD2 | once | TRBV7-3 | CASSLVDGGGYEQYF | TGTGCCAGCAGCTTAGTCGATGGGGGGGGCTACGAGCAGTACTTC
TRBJ1-4 | NA | many | TRBV11-2 | CASSLGELTGSREKLFF | TGTGCCAGCAGCTTAGGGGAACTTACAGGGTCTCGGGAAAAACTGTTTTTT
TRBJ1-2 | NA | NA | TRBV6-1 | CASSDLDSTYGYTF | TGTGCCAGCAGTGATCTAGATAGCACCTATGGCTACACCTTC
TRBJ1-6 | TRBD1 | once | TRBV10-2 | CASSETGGNSPLHF | TGCGCCAGCAGTGAGACAGGGGGGAATTCACCCCTCCACTTT
TRBJ2-5 | NA | NA | TRBV7-9 | CASSAREVETQYF | TGTGCCAGCAGCGCCAGGGAGGTGGAGACCCAGTACTTC
TRBJ1-1 | TRBD1 | few | TRBV11-2 | CASSQNRGAFF | TGTGCCAGCAGCCAAAACAGGGGGGCTTTCTTT
TRBJ2-1 | TRBD2 | NA | TRBV30 | CAHTSGSGDEQFF | TGTGCCCATACTAGCGGGAGTGGAGATGAGCAGTTCTTC
TRBJ2-1 | TRBD2 | NA | TRBV2 | CASRLADEQFF | TGTGCCAGCAGACTAGCGGATGAGCAGTTCTTC
TRBJ2-5 | TRBD1 | NA | TRBV19 | CASSIIPGTGQETQYF | TGTGCCAGTAGTATTATTCCGGGGACAGGTCAAGAGACCCAGTACTTC